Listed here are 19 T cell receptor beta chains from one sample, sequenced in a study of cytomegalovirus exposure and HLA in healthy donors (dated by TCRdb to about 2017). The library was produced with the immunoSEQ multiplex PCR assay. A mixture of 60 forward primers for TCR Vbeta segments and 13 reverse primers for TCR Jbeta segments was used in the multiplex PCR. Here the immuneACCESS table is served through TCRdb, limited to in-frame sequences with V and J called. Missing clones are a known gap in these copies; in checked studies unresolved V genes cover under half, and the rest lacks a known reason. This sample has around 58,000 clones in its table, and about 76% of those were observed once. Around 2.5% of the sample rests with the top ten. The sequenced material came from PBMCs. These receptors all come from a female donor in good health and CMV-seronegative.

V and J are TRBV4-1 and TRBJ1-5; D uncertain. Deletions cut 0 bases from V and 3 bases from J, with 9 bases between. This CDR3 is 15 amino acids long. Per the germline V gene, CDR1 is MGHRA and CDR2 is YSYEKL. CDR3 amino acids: CASSQDSKYNQPQHF. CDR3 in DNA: TGCGCCAGCAGCCAAGATAGTAAATACAATCAGCCCCAGCATTTT.

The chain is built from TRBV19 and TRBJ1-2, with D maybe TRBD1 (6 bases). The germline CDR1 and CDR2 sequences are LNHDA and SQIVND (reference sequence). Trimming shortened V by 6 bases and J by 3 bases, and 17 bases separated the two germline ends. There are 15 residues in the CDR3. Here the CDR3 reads CASRTTGHTDYGYTF. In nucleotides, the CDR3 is TGTGCCAGTAGGACCACGGGACACACCGACTATGGCTACACCTTC.

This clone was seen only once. As DNA, the CDR3 is TGTGCCAGCAGTCTGGACAGCCTTAATGAAAAACTGTTTTTT. Translating gives CASSLDSLNEKLFF. The chain carries TRBV2 and TRBJ1-4, with D possibly matching TRBD1 (6 bases). Germline V CDR1 and CDR2: SNHLY, FYNNEI. The length of the CDR3 is 14 residues. V dropped 5 bases and J dropped 4 bases, with 11 bases sitting between them.

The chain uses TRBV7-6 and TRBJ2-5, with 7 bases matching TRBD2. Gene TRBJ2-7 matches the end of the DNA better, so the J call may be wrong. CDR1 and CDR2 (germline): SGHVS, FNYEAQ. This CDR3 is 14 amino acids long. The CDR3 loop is CASSLERGPYEQYF. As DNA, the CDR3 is TGTGCCAGCAGCTTAGAGCGGGGACCCTACGAGCAGTACTTC.

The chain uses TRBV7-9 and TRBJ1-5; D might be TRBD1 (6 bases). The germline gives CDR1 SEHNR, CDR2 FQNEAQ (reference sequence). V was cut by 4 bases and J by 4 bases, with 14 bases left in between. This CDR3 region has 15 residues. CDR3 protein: CASSSVGQLNQPQHF. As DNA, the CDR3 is TGTGCCAGCAGCTCTGTTGGACAGCTAAATCAGCCCCAGCATTTT.

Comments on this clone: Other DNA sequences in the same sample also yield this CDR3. The CDR3 bases are TGTGCCAGCTCACCACCCAGCTCCTACGAGCAGTACTTC. Protein product: CASSPPSSYEQYF. V and J are TRBV18 and TRBJ2-7, with no clear D. Trimming removed 0 bases from V and 0 bases from J, with 3 bases in between. The CDR3 has 13 amino acids. CDR1 KGHSH and CDR2 LQKENI come from the germline V gene.

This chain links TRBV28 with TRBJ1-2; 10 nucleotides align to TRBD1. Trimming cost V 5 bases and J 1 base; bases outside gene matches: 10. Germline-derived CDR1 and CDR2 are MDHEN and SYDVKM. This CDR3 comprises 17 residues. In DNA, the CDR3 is TGTGCCAGCAGTCCTGCCGGGACAGGGGAGAGTAACTATGGCTACACCTTC. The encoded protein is CASSPAGTGESNYGYTF.

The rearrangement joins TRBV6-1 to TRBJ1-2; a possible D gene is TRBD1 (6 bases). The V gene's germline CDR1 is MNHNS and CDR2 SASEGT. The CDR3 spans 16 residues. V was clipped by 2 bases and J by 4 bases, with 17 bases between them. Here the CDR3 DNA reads TGTGCCAGCAGTGAAAGCGGCACAGGGAGAGTCTATGGCTACACCTTC. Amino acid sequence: CASSESGTGRVYGYTF.

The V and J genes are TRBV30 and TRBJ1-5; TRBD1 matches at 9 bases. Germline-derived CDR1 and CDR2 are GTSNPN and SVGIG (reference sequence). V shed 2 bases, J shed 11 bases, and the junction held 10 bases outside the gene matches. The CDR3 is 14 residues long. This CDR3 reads CAWSPGQGRRSQHF. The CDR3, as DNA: TGTGCCTGGAGTCCGGGACAGGGAAGAAGGTCCCAGCATTTT.

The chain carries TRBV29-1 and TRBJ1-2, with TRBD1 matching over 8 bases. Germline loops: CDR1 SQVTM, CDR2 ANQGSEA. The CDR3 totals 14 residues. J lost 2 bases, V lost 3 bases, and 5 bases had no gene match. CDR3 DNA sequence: TGCAGCGTTGATCCGACAGGGGAGAACTATGGCTACACCTTC. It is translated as CSVDPTGENYGYTF.

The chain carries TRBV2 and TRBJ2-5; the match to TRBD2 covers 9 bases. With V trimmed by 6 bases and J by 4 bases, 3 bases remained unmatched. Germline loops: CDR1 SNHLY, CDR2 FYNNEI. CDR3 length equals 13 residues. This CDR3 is CASSLAGVETQYF. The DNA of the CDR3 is TGTGCCAGCAGCTTAGCGGGAGTAGAGACCCAGTACTTC.

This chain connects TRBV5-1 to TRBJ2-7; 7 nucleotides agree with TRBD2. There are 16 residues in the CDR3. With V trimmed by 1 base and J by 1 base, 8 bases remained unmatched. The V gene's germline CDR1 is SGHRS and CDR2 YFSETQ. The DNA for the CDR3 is TGCGCCAGCAGCTTGCTGGTTGCGGGGGAATCCTACGAGCAGTACTTC. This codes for CASSLLVAGESYEQYF.

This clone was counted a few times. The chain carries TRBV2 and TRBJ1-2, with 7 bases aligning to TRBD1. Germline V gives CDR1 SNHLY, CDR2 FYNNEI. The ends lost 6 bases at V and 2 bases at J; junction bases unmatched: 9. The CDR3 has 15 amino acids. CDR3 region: CASRRERDSNYGYTF. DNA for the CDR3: TGTGCCAGCAGACGAGAACGGGACAGCAACTATGGCTACACCTTC.

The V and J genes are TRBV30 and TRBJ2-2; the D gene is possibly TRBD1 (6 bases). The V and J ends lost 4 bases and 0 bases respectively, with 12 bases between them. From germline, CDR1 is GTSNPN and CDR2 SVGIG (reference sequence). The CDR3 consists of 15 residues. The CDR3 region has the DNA TGTGCCTGGATAGGCACAGGGTCGAACACCGGGGAGCTGTTTTTT. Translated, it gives CAWIGTGSNTGELFF.

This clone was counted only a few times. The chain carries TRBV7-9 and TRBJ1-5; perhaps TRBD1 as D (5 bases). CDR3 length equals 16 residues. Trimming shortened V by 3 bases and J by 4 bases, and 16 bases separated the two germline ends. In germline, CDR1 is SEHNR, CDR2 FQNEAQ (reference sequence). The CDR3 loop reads CASSLVGTRGNQPQHF. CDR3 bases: TGTGCCAGCAGCTTGGTGGGCACCCGGGGGAATCAGCCCCAGCATTTT.

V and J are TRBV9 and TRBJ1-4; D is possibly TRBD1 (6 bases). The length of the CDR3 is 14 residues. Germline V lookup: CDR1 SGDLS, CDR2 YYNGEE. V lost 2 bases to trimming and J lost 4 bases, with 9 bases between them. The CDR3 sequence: CASSVGTLNEKLFF. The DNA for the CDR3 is TGTGCCAGCAGCGTCGGGACACTTAATGAAAAACTGTTTTTT.

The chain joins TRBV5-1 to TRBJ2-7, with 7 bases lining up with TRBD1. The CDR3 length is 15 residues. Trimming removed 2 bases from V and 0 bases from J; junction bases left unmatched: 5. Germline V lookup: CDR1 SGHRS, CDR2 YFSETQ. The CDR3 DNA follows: TGCGCCAGCAGCTTACAGGGGCATAGCTCCTACGAGCAGTACTTC. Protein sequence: CASSLQGHSSYEQYF. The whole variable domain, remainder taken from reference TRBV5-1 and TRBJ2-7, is KAGVTQTPRYLIKTRGQQVTLSCSPISGHRSVSWYQQTPGQGLQFLFEYFSETQRNKGNFPGRFSGRQFSNSRSEMNVSTLELGDSALYLCASSLQGHSSYEQYFGPGTRLTVT.

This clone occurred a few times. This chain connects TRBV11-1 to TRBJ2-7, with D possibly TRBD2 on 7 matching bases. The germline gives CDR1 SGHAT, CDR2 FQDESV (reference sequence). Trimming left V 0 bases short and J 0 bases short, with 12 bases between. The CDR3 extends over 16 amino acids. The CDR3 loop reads CASSLASRGASYEQYF. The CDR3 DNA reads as TGTGCCAGCAGCTTAGCGAGCCGGGGGGCCTCCTACGAGCAGTACTTC.

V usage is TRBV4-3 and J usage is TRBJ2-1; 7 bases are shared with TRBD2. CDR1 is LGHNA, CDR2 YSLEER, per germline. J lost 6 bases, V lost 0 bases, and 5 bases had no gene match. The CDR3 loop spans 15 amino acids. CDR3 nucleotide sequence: TGCGCCAGCAGCCAAGATCAGACTAGCTTCAATGAGCAGTTCTTC. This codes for CASSQDQTSFNEQFF.